These T cell receptor beta chains were read from a single sample in a study of blood T cell repertoires in COVID-19. Data came from immunoSEQ multiplex PCR; TCRdb stores just in-frame clones and leaves some out. The sample carries some 200,000 clones, about 87% recorded once. The source material was PBMCs or T cells enriched from blood (not recorded which). The source of these receptors is a man aged 18 to 30 with acute COVID-19. Each CDR3 is given with its conserved first and last residue. Each record gives: V gene, clone size, D gene, J gene, CDR3 protein, CDR3 DNA. D genes are given only for firm matches. Some rows mark clone size as missing; the rest say once, few, many or name a class of expanded clone.

v_call: TRBV30; clone_size: NA; d_call: NA; j_call: TRBJ1-4; cdr3_aa: CAWSVTRQSNEKLFF; cdr3_nt: TGTGCCTGGAGCGTTACTCGACAGTCTAATGAAAAACTGTTTTTT
v_call: TRBV27; clone_size: NA; d_call: NA; j_call: TRBJ2-7; cdr3_aa: CASSLSAVYEQYF; cdr3_nt: TGTGCCAGCAGTTTATCGGCAGTCTACGAGCAGTACTTC
v_call: TRBV5-1; clone_size: NA; d_call: NA; j_call: TRBJ2-7; cdr3_aa: CASSPDVQVGPYEQYF; cdr3_nt: TGCGCCAGCAGCCCGGATGTACAGGTTGGGCCCTACGAGCAGTACTTC
v_call: TRBV3-1/TRBV3-2; clone_size: NA; d_call: TRBD2; j_call: TRBJ2-3; cdr3_aa: CASSPGGTSVDTQYF; cdr3_nt: TGTGCCAGCAGCCCAGGAGGGACTAGCGTGGATACGCAGTATTTT
v_call: TRBV24-1; clone_size: once; d_call: TRBD1; j_call: TRBJ2-3; cdr3_aa: CATRQGFGGTDTQYF; cdr3_nt: TGTGCCACCAGACAGGGGTTTGGTGGCACAGATACGCAGTATTTT
v_call: TRBV28; clone_size: NA; d_call: TRBD1; j_call: TRBJ2-1; cdr3_aa: CASSSPGQGGNEQFF; cdr3_nt: TGTGCCAGCAGTTCCCCGGGACAGGGGGGCAATGAGCAGTTCTTC
v_call: TRBV19; clone_size: NA; d_call: NA; j_call: TRBJ1-1; cdr3_aa: CASSIQGKSEAFF; cdr3_nt: TGTGCCAGTAGTATACAGGGGAAGTCTGAAGCTTTCTTT
v_call: TRBV12-3/TRBV12-4; clone_size: NA; d_call: NA; j_call: TRBJ2-7; cdr3_aa: CASPFYEQYF; cdr3_nt: TGTGCCAGCCCGTTCTACGAGCAGTACTTC
v_call: TRBV19; clone_size: NA; d_call: NA; j_call: TRBJ1-5; cdr3_aa: CASSPEATGQPQHF; cdr3_nt: TGTGCCAGTAGTCCGGAGGCGACGGGGCAGCCCCAGCATTTT
v_call: TRBV6-5; clone_size: NA; d_call: TRBD1; j_call: TRBJ2-7; cdr3_aa: CASSYRTGVYEQYF; cdr3_nt: TGTGCCAGCAGTTACAGAACAGGGGTCTACGAGCAGTACTTC
v_call: TRBV27; clone_size: NA; d_call: TRBD2; j_call: TRBJ2-5; cdr3_aa: CASLRLAGGGETQYF; cdr3_nt: TGTGCCAGCCTTAGACTAGCGGGAGGTGGAGAGACCCAGTACTTC
v_call: TRBV7-2; clone_size: NA; d_call: TRBD1; j_call: TRBJ1-5; cdr3_aa: CASSLSGTGGAQPQHF; cdr3_nt: TGTGCCAGCAGCTTGTCCGGGACAGGGGGAGCTCAGCCCCAGCATTTT
v_call: TRBV19; clone_size: NA; d_call: TRBD2; j_call: TRBJ2-1; cdr3_aa: CASSRRGGAVNEQFF; cdr3_nt: TGTGCCAGTAGTAGGCGGGGGGGCGCGGTGAATGAGCAGTTCTTC
v_call: TRBV18; clone_size: NA; d_call: TRBD2; j_call: TRBJ2-3; cdr3_aa: CASSPGGVADTQYF; cdr3_nt: TGTGCCAGCTCACCCGGGGGGGTAGCAGATACGCAGTATTTT
v_call: TRBV10-3; clone_size: NA; d_call: TRBD2; j_call: TRBJ2-7; cdr3_aa: CAISQPGLAGGPMSYEQYF; cdr3_nt: TGTGCCATCAGTCAGCCGGGACTAGCGGGAGGGCCTATGTCCTACGAGCAGTACTTC
v_call: TRBV3-1/TRBV3-2; clone_size: NA; d_call: NA; j_call: TRBJ1-1; cdr3_aa: CASIDPTRMNTEAFF; cdr3_nt: TGTGCCAGCATCGACCCGACGAGGATGAACACTGAAGCTTTCTTT
v_call: TRBV3-1/TRBV3-2; clone_size: few; d_call: TRBD1; j_call: TRBJ1-4; cdr3_aa: CASSTLDRGGEKLFF; cdr3_nt: TGTGCCAGCAGCACCCTGGACAGGGGAGGGGAAAAACTGTTTTTT
v_call: TRBV29-1; clone_size: NA; d_call: TRBD2; j_call: TRBJ2-1; cdr3_aa: CSVERSGAGASGEQFF; cdr3_nt: TGCAGCGTTGAAAGATCTGGAGCGGGAGCTTCGGGTGAGCAGTTCTTC
v_call: TRBV7-2; clone_size: NA; d_call: TRBD2; j_call: TRBJ2-3; cdr3_aa: CASSLGTSGRAKGDTQYF; cdr3_nt: TGTGCCAGCAGCTTGGGGACTAGCGGGAGGGCCAAGGGAGATACGCAGTATTTT
v_call: TRBV7-3; clone_size: NA; d_call: TRBD2; j_call: TRBJ2-2; cdr3_aa: CASSLTGGSLAGELFF; cdr3_nt: TGTGCCAGCAGCTTAACGGGCGGGAGTCTCGCCGGGGAGCTGTTTTTT
v_call: TRBV3-1/TRBV3-2; clone_size: NA; d_call: NA; j_call: TRBJ1-4; cdr3_aa: CASTPRGGEKLFF; cdr3_nt: TGTGCCAGCACCCCCAGGGGCGGGGAAAAACTGTTTTTT
v_call: TRBV28; clone_size: NA; d_call: TRBD1; j_call: TRBJ1-2; cdr3_aa: CASSRQGARRGYTF; cdr3_nt: TGTGCCAGCAGTCGACAGGGGGCGAGGAGAGGCTACACCTTC
v_call: TRBV7-9; clone_size: NA; d_call: TRBD1; j_call: TRBJ1-1; cdr3_aa: CASSSGDRDVNTEAFF; cdr3_nt: TGTGCCAGCAGCTCAGGTGACAGGGACGTGAACACTGAAGCTTTCTTT
v_call: TRBV7-9; clone_size: NA; d_call: NA; j_call: TRBJ1-1; cdr3_aa: CASSSGELTEAFF; cdr3_nt: TGTGCCAGCAGCTCCGGGGAACTCACTGAAGCTTTCTTT
v_call: TRBV28; clone_size: NA; d_call: TRBD1; j_call: TRBJ1-6; cdr3_aa: CASSLSPTGGDGSPLHF; cdr3_nt: TGTGCCAGCAGTTTATCCCCGACAGGGGGTGATGGTTCACCCCTCCACTTT
v_call: TRBV28; clone_size: NA; d_call: NA; j_call: TRBJ2-1; cdr3_aa: CASGGHLVNEQFF; cdr3_nt: TGTGCCAGTGGGGGACATCTCGTCAATGAGCAGTTCTTC
v_call: TRBV7-8; clone_size: NA; d_call: TRBD1; j_call: TRBJ2-1; cdr3_aa: CASSKGASYNEQFF; cdr3_nt: TGTGCCAGCAGCAAGGGGGCTTCCTACAATGAGCAGTTCTTC
v_call: TRBV10-2; clone_size: NA; d_call: NA; j_call: TRBJ1-1; cdr3_aa: CASSDEAPRGSTEAFF; cdr3_nt: TGCGCCAGCAGTGACGAGGCCCCGCGGGGGTCTACTGAAGCTTTCTTT
v_call: TRBV7-6; clone_size: NA; d_call: TRBD2; j_call: TRBJ2-1; cdr3_aa: CASSLVLAGSSYNEQFF; cdr3_nt: TGTGCCAGCAGCTTAGTGTTAGCGGGAAGCTCCTACAATGAGCAGTTCTTC
v_call: TRBV4-1; clone_size: NA; d_call: TRBD1; j_call: TRBJ2-7; cdr3_aa: CASRSTGQGGEQYF; cdr3_nt: TGCGCCAGCAGATCTACGGGACAGGGGGGCGAGCAGTACTTC
v_call: TRBV5-1; clone_size: NA; d_call: TRBD2; j_call: TRBJ2-5; cdr3_aa: CASGEASGILLETQYF; cdr3_nt: TGCGCCAGCGGGGAGGCTAGCGGGATCTTGTTGGAGACCCAGTACTTC
v_call: TRBV4-1; clone_size: once; d_call: NA; j_call: TRBJ2-3; cdr3_aa: CASSPIWRGPSDTQYF; cdr3_nt: TGCGCCAGCAGCCCAATCTGGAGGGGCCCGTCCGATACGCAGTATTTT
v_call: TRBV6-2/TRBV6-3; clone_size: NA; d_call: NA; j_call: TRBJ2-7; cdr3_aa: CASSYVDGTYEQYF; cdr3_nt: TGTGCCAGCAGTTACGTAGACGGGACCTACGAGCAGTACTTC
v_call: TRBV2; clone_size: NA; d_call: NA; j_call: TRBJ1-3; cdr3_aa: CASMGGAGNTIYF; cdr3_nt: TGTGCCAGCATGGGGGGGGCAGGAAACACCATATATTTT
v_call: TRBV7-2; clone_size: NA; d_call: NA; j_call: TRBJ1-1; cdr3_aa: CASSFSANENTEAFF; cdr3_nt: TGTGCCAGCAGCTTCTCTGCGAACGAGAACACTGAAGCTTTCTTT
v_call: TRBV28; clone_size: NA; d_call: TRBD1; j_call: TRBJ2-7; cdr3_aa: CASSVGTGAYEQYF; cdr3_nt: TGTGCCAGCAGTGTCGGGACAGGGGCCTACGAGCAGTACTTC